These T cell receptor beta chains were read from a single sample in a study of blood T cell repertoires in COVID-19. TCRdb's table, derived via immunoSEQ multiplex PCR, lists solely in-frame clones and lacks some. The table shows a few hundred thousand clones, with roughly 82% occurring only once. Sequencing was done on a sample of peripheral blood. The receptors were gathered from a man over 45 with active or convalescent COVID-19. Both conserved end residues are part of each CDR3. D genes are given only for firm matches. Clone size, where shown, is once, few, many, or a class for clones that have expanded.

d_gene,j_gene,v_gene,abundance,CDR3nt,CDR3aa
TRBD1,TRBJ1-1,TRBV5-1,many,TGCGCCAGCAGCCCAGCGCAGGGGGGAGCTTTCTTT,CASSPAQGGAFF
NA,TRBJ1-2,TRBV15,NA,TGTGCCACCAGCAGAGACCCGAGGAGAGGCGATGGCTACACCTTC,CATSRDPRRGDGYTF
NA,TRBJ1-1,TRBV2,NA,TGTGCCAGCAAATATGGGCCGAACACTGAAGCTTTCTTT,CASKYGPNTEAFF
NA,TRBJ2-7,TRBV27,NA,TGTGCCAGCAGTTTATTGTGGGGGCTCTCCTACGAGCAGTACTTC,CASSLLWGLSYEQYF
TRBD1,TRBJ2-5,TRBV11-3,NA,TGTGCCAGCAGCCCCCGACAGGGAGTGAGGGCAGAGACCCAGTACTTC,CASSPRQGVRAETQYF
TRBD1,TRBJ2-2,TRBV5-1,NA,TGCGCCAGCAGCTTGGAAGGGGGCGTCGGGGAGCTGTTTTTT,CASSLEGGVGELFF
TRBD2,TRBJ2-1,TRBV6-5,NA,TGTGCCAGCAGTTACCGACTAGCGGGAGGATATGAGCAGTTCTTC,CASSYRLAGGYEQFF
NA,TRBJ1-1,TRBV10-3,few,TGTGCCATCAGTGAAAAACAGGGTGCTGAAGCTTTCTTT,CAISEKQGAEAFF
TRBD2,TRBJ2-5,TRBV7-2,NA,TGTGCCAGCAGCTTAGTGGTAGCGGGAGGGGTGGGCCAAGAGACCCAGTACTTC,CASSLVVAGGVGQETQYF
NA,TRBJ2-7,TRBV6-1,NA,TGTGCCAGCAGTGAATTGAGGAACCAGCAGTACTTC,CASSELRNQQYF
TRBD1,TRBJ1-2,TRBV6-6,NA,TGTGCCAGCAGTTCCCGGGACAGGGAGGGCTACACCTTC,CASSSRDREGYTF
TRBD1,TRBJ1-5,TRBV5-1,NA,TGCGCCAGCAGCTTGGGACCGGGACAGAATCAGCCCCAGCATTTT,CASSLGPGQNQPQHF
NA,TRBJ1-5,TRBV7-9,NA,TGTGCCAGCAGTCCCGCCGAAGGACAAAGTCAGCCCCAGCATTTT,CASSPAEGQSQPQHF
TRBD1,TRBJ1-4,TRBV28,NA,TGTGCCAGCAGCACGCCGGGACAGTGGAATGAAAAACTGTTTTTT,CASSTPGQWNEKLFF
NA,TRBJ1-3,TRBV2,NA,TGTGCCAGCAGTGCCTCTACGGGGTCCGGAAACACCATATATTTT,CASSASTGSGNTIYF
TRBD1,TRBJ2-3,TRBV7-2,NA,TGTGCCAGCAGCCGGACAGGGGGCGCGGAGACAGATACGCAGTATTTT,CASSRTGGAETDTQYF
NA,TRBJ2-7,TRBV5-1,NA,TGCGCCAGCAGCTTCGACAGTGGATCCTACGAGCAGTACTTC,CASSFDSGSYEQYF
NA,TRBJ1-2,TRBV9,NA,TGTGCCAGCAGAAAAGACCCGATAGATACCCGGGATGAGGGCTACACCTTC,CASRKDPIDTRDEGYTF
TRBD2,TRBJ2-1,TRBV5-1,NA,TGCGCCAGCAGCGCGGGGGGCGGAGGAGGCTACAATGAGCAGTTCTTC,CASSAGGGGGYNEQFF
NA,TRBJ1-1,TRBV28,NA,TGTGCCAGCAATCCCCCGGGACTCGGGGTGGGCGCTGAAGCTTTCTTT,CASNPPGLGVGAEAFF
NA,TRBJ1-1,TRBV13,NA,TGTGCCAGCAGCCCCCCAGGAACATGGGCTGAAGCTTTCTTT,CASSPPGTWAEAFF
NA,TRBJ2-5,TRBV3-1/TRBV3-2,NA,TGTGCCAGCAGCCCCTCCGCGGTTGGGAGGGAGACCCAGTACTTC,CASSPSAVGRETQYF
NA,TRBJ1-2,TRBV11-2,once,TGTGCCAGCAGCTTATCATCAGGGGTTGCTTATGGCTACACCTTC,CASSLSSGVAYGYTF
NA,TRBJ1-4,TRBV2,NA,TGTGCCAGCAGTGATTTTCTGACTAATGAAAAACTGTTTTTT,CASSDFLTNEKLFF
TRBD2,TRBJ2-7,TRBV28,once,TGTGCCAGCTCGGATCCGGGACTAGCCCTCATCGTGAACGAGCAGTACTTC,CASSDPGLALIVNEQYF
TRBD1,TRBJ1-4,TRBV28,NA,TGTGCCAGCACCCTCCGGGACAGAGGGCTTGCAACTAATGAAAAACTGTTTTTT,CASTLRDRGLATNEKLFF
NA,TRBJ2-7,TRBV5-1,NA,TGCGCCAGCAGCTCCCGGACAAGCTCCTACGAGCAGTACTTC,CASSSRTSSYEQYF
TRBD1,TRBJ1-1,TRBV5-6,NA,TGTGCCAGCAGCTCATCAAGACAGGGGACTGAAGCTTTCTTT,CASSSSRQGTEAFF
TRBD1,TRBJ1-2,TRBV27,NA,TGTGCCAGCAGTTCCGGGACAGGGTTCTATGGCTACACCTTC,CASSSGTGFYGYTF
NA,TRBJ1-2,TRBV7-2,NA,TGTGCCAGCAGCCCACGGGGGGGGCAGGGTGGCTACACCTTC,CASSPRGGQGGYTF
TRBD1,TRBJ2-5,TRBV7-6,NA,TGTGCCAGCAGCTTAGGGACAGGGGGTGGAAATCAAGAGACCCAGTACTTC,CASSLGTGGGNQETQYF
TRBD1,TRBJ2-7,TRBV5-1,NA,TGCGCCAGCAGCTTGGATCCGGGACAGGGAGCCTACGAGCAGTACTTC,CASSLDPGQGAYEQYF
NA,TRBJ2-1,TRBV19,once,TGTGCCAGTAGTGCACAACGACAGAGTGAGCAGTTCTTC,CASSAQRQSEQFF
TRBD2,TRBJ2-1,TRBV7-2,NA,TGTGCCAGCAGCCCCCATGCGGGGGGGGCCTACAATGAGCAGTTCTTC,CASSPHAGGAYNEQFF
NA,TRBJ2-1,TRBV21-1,NA,TGTGCCAGCCGCCGTGGAAGGGAGGCCTGCTCCTACAATGAGCAGTTCTTC,CASRRGREACSYNEQFF
NA,TRBJ2-5,TRBV9,NA,TGTGCCAGCAGCGTAGCGCCCGGAATAGCGGAAGAGACCCAGTACTTC,CASSVAPGIAEETQYF
NA,TRBJ2-1,TRBV5-1,once,TGCGCCAGCAGCTTCCGGGAGAGCTCCTACAATGAGCAGTTCTTC,CASSFRESSYNEQFF
NA,TRBJ1-2,TRBV11-2,NA,TGTGCCAGCAGCTTAATTAGGGGTCCCCCCTATGGCTACACCTTC,CASSLIRGPPYGYTF
TRBD1,TRBJ2-2,TRBV19,NA,TGTGCCAGTAACTCACAGGGGTACAACACCGGGGAGCTGTTTTTT,CASNSQGYNTGELFF
TRBD2,TRBJ2-3,TRBV7-2,once,TGTGCCAGCAGCTCGCACTTACTAGCGGACCGCACAGATACGCAGTATTTT,CASSSHLLADRTDTQYF
NA,TRBJ2-2,TRBV2,NA,TGTGCCAGCAGCGCTACAGGGTATACCGGGGAGCTGTTTTTT,CASSATGYTGELFF
NA,TRBJ1-2,TRBV28,NA,TGTGCCACTCACAGCCACGGTAACTATGGCTACACCTTC,CATHSHGNYGYTF
TRBD1,TRBJ1-2,TRBV7-8,NA,TGTGCCAGCAGCTTAGTGGGACAGGGGGCTTTTGGCTACACCTTC,CASSLVGQGAFGYTF
TRBD2,TRBJ2-1,TRBV11-2,NA,TGTGCCAGCAGCTCACCCGCCACTAGCGGTTTTGCATCCTACAATGAGCAGTTCTTC,CASSSPATSGFASYNEQFF
NA,TRBJ1-1,TRBV19,NA,TGTGCCAGTATCTCACAGATGAACACTGAAGCTTTCTTT,CASISQMNTEAFF
TRBD1,TRBJ1-2,TRBV6-6,NA,TGTGCCAGCAGTTTGAGCCCCGGGCAGGGGGACTATGGCTACACCTTC,CASSLSPGQGDYGYTF
TRBD1,TRBJ1-6,TRBV5-1,NA,TGCGCCAGCAGCATGACAGGGGCGCCCTATAATTCACCCCTCCACTTT,CASSMTGAPYNSPLHF
NA,TRBJ2-2,TRBV19,NA,TGTGCCAGTAGGACTGACAGGTCGAACACCGGGGAGCTGTTTTTT,CASRTDRSNTGELFF
NA,TRBJ1-1,TRBV28,NA,TGTGCCAGCAGTTTTAACTCCGGAAGGGGGAACACTGAAGCTTTCTTT,CASSFNSGRGNTEAFF
TRBD1,TRBJ2-5,TRBV11-3,once,TGTGCCAGCAGCCCATCAACAGGGGGTGGAACCCAGTACTTC,CASSPSTGGGTQYF
TRBD1,TRBJ2-7,TRBV18,NA,TGTGCCAGCTCACTTTGGACAGGCGAGCAGTACTTC,CASSLWTGEQYF
TRBD1,TRBJ1-4,TRBV9,NA,TGTGCCAGCAGCCCAGCGATCACAGGGGGCGTAGGGGAAAAACTGTTTTTT,CASSPAITGGVGEKLFF
NA,TRBJ2-5,TRBV5-6,once,TGTGCCAGCAGCTTGGGGGGCTCGGAGACCCAGTACTTC,CASSLGGSETQYF
TRBD2,TRBJ2-2,TRBV7-3,NA,TGTGCCAGCAGCATACTAGCGGGAGGAGGGACCGGGGAGCTGTTTTTT,CASSILAGGGTGELFF
NA,TRBJ1-1,TRBV19,NA,TGTGCCAGTAACCCAGACACGGCGGAGCGGACTGAAGCTTTCTTT,CASNPDTAERTEAFF
NA,TRBJ1-1,TRBV4-3,NA,TGCGCCAGCAGCCAAGATTCAGGGTTCACACAGAAAGCTTTCTTT,CASSQDSGFTQKAFF
NA,TRBJ1-3,TRBV6-1,few,TGTGCCAGCAGTGAAGCGGGATGGGCGGGAGGAAACACCATATATTTT,CASSEAGWAGGNTIYF
TRBD2,TRBJ2-1,TRBV7-7,NA,TGTGCTAGCAGCGGGGGGTACTACAATGAGCAGTTCTTC,CASSGGYYNEQFF
TRBD1,TRBJ1-6,TRBV9,NA,TGTGCCAGCAGCGTAGGGTCAGGCGACAGGGATAATTCACCCCTCCACTTT,CASSVGSGDRDNSPLHF